The sequence of this T cell receptor (beta chain) was determined in a study of shared clonotypes between healthy human individuals. Study overall: Each donor had three CD4 naive, three CD4 memory, two CD8 naive and one CD8 memory plate.

In the case of this clone: What it binds is not known.

CDR3 length equals 13 residues. The germline V gene encodes CDR1 SGDLS and CDR2 YYNGEE. V lost 6 bases and J 3 bases, leaving 12 bases between the germline ends. The naive CD8 population came from CD45RO-negative cells selected for CCR7, without terminally differentiated effector memory CD45RA+ cells. Study-wide findings and caveats: Donor clonotype sharing was expected to depend on sequencing depth. Non-shared clonotypes showed lower generation probabilities than clonotypes common to all four donors.

Sequencing was performed with immunoSEQ multiplex PCR; in TCRdb, only in-frame clones are kept and a portion is missing. Of some 1,900,000 clones in the sample, roughly 95% are singletons; the top ten hold more than 0.95%. The sample taken for sequencing was naive CD8+ T cells sorted from blood. This receptor was taken from a man between 18 and 29 years old in good health. The chain is built from TRBV9 and TRBJ1-2; D gene ambiguous. CDR3 nucleotides: TGTGCCAGCACCCTAGGTTCGGACTATGGCTACACCTTC. As protein: CASTLGSDYGYTF.